What follows describes a single T cell receptor (beta chain). Per the original data handling: Estimated nucleated cell counts came from reference gene primer amplification. TCRdb keeps only in-frame clones here, not all; method: immunoSEQ multiplex PCR. V, J and clone size reflect that table, while D and trimming were determined from the DNA. The repertoire holds under 300,000 clones, with around four fifths as singletons. CDR3 length: 17 residues. Germline values: CDR1 KGHDR, CDR2 SFDVKD. V shed 4 bases and J 1 base; nucleotides not matched to a gene: 8. This sample was taken from a study of blood T cell repertoires in COVID-19. Study-level information: Samples taken during acute and convalescent COVID-19 were collected in the United States, Italy and Spain.

The sequenced sample was peripheral blood. This chain joins TRBV24-1 and TRBJ2-5; TRBD2 matches at 10 bases. This sequence originates from a man between 25 and 39 years old who had recovered from COVID-19. The CDR3 sequence: CATSEAGGTKPQETQYF. The DNA of the CDR3 is TGTGCCACCAGTGAAGCGGGAGGGACAAAACCCCAAGAGACCCAGTACTTC.